This T cell receptor beta chain was identified during a study of blood T cell repertoires in COVID-19. Overall study: Acute and convalescent COVID-19 samples came from the United States, Italy and Spain. PBMCs, B-cell-depleted T cells, or T cells were the source of the cDNA or gDNA that made up the material.

As handled by the study authors: Reference gene primer amplification gave nucleated cell count estimates. Sequencing used immunoSEQ multiplex PCR; TCRdb keeps in-frame clones, though not all of them. That table gives V, J and clone size, and the DNA gave D and trimming. The table shows some 66,000 clones, with around 82% occurring only once. Trimming left V 0 bases short and J 3 bases short, with 11 bases between. This CDR3 region has 15 residues. Germline lookup yields CDR1 LGHNA and CDR2 YSLEER. The source is a man aged 60 to 69 with acute or convalescent COVID-19. This rearrangement joins TRBV4-3 to TRBJ1-1; D might be TRBD1 (6 bases). Sequenced: peripheral blood. The CDR3 loop reads CASSQEYRADTEAFF. The DNA for the CDR3 is TGCGCCAGCAGCCAAGAGTACAGGGCTGACACTGAAGCTTTCTTT.